This section outlines one TCR beta chain sequence together with its context. Its antigen is currently unknown. The sample originates from a study of PD-1 blockade in classical Hodgkin lymphoma. General observations from the study: Patients newly diagnosed and complete responders had comparable baseline diversity.

Libraries were prepared by immunoSEQ multiplex PCR; TCRdb keeps only in-frame clonotypes and omits some of them. In the table there are tens of thousands of clones, about 89% of which are singletons. Every patient had relapsed following autologous stem cell transplantation, and cohorts differed in brentuximab vedotin exposure. This CDR3 comprises 18 residues. CDR1 is MGHRA and CDR2 is YSYEKL in the germline V gene. V dropped 3 bases and J dropped 8 bases, with 28 bases sitting between them. This sequence joins TRBV4-1 and TRBJ1-2; possible D gene TRBD1, 5 bases. The origin of this receptor is a human donor with classical Hodgkin lymphoma. The sample consisted of peripheral blood mononuclear cells (PBMCs), taken at baseline. The CDR3, as DNA: TGCGCCAGCAGCCACGTCATACGGGGGATAAGGCTCCGAGGGGGCTACACCTTC. Protein product: CASSHVIRGIRLRGGYTF.